Each of the 3 T cell receptor beta chains below was sequenced from the same sample in a study of T cell responses to AZD1222 COVID-19 vaccine. Measured with immunoSEQ multiplex PCR; TCRdb has only the in-frame clones, and not every one. This table has about 130,000 clones, 85% to 95% appearing once. Sequencing was performed on peripheral blood, taken on day 0 of AZD1222 vaccination. Source of these receptors: an adult in good health.

The chain combines TRBV5-4 with TRBJ1-1; D is perhaps TRBD1 (6 bases). The V gene's germline CDR1 is SGHNT and CDR2 YYREEE (reference sequence). Trimming stripped 0 bases from V and 2 bases from J, with 8 bases between. There are 14 residues in the CDR3. The chain's CDR3 is CASSLGRGNTEAFF. CDR3 nucleotides: TGTGCCAGCAGCTTGGGCAGGGGAAACACTGAAGCTTTCTTT.

The CDR3 coding sequence is TGTGCCAGCAGCCCGCCCGGACGGCGATCCTACGAGCAGTACTTC. It encodes CASSPPGRRSYEQYF. The chain employs TRBV11-2 and TRBJ2-7; D gene unclear. This CDR3 contains 15 residues. V dropped 5 bases and J dropped 1 base, with 15 bases sitting between them. Germline V gene data show CDR1 as SGHAT and CDR2 as FQNNGV.

The genes are TRBV15 and TRBJ1-4; D call uncertain. V was clipped by 0 bases and J by 8 bases, with 16 bases between them. There are 16 residues in the CDR3. Per the germline V gene, CDR1 is LNHNV and CDR2 is YYDKDF (reference sequence). Here the CDR3 reads CATSRDIGGGSEKLFF. CDR3 DNA: TGTGCCACCAGCAGAGATATCGGCGGAGGATCCGAAAAACTGTTTTTT.